Shown below are 31 T cell receptor beta chains from a single sample sequenced in a study of cytomegalovirus exposure and HLA in healthy donors. Researchers ran the PCR with 60 Vbeta and 13 Jbeta primers. This table comes from immunoSEQ multiplex PCR, and its TCRdb copy is limited to in-frame clones, with some not included. Found here are 200,000 to 250,000 clones, around 80% of them singletons; the top ten hold 0.55% to 0.7%. Sequencing was performed on PBMCs. The receptors derive from a woman in her forties in good health and CMV-seronegative.

The chain carries TRBV7-2 and TRBJ1-2, with TRBD1 matching 8 bases. Germline values: CDR1 SGHTA, CDR2 FQGNSA. CDR3 size: 15 residues. The junction had 10 bases not matched to a gene; V was cut back by 5 bases and J by 5 bases. CDR3: CASSERDRQAYGYTF. CDR3 DNA: TGTGCCAGCAGCGAACGGGACAGGCAAGCATATGGCTACACCTTC. The variable domain in full, completed from reference TRBV7-2 and TRBJ1-2, reads GAGVSQSPSNKVTEKGKDVELRCDPISGHTALYWYRQSLGQGLEFLIYFQGNSAPDKSGLPSDRFSAERTGGSVSTLTIQRTQQEDSAVYLCASSERDRQAYGYTFGSGTRLTVV.

This chain joins TRBV5-6 and TRBJ2-3; no reliable D call. In germline, CDR1 is SGHDT, CDR2 YYEEEE. The CDR3 extends over 13 amino acids. Trimming pared 5 bases from V and 6 bases from J, leaving 13 bases between. In nucleotides, the CDR3 is TGTGCCAGCAGGTTCGGTGTGCTCGATACGCAGTATTTT. Translation: CASRFGVLDTQYF.

The chain carries TRBV28 and TRBJ2-5, with 8 nucleotides matching TRBD1. Unmatched junction bases numbered 9, after V lost 5 bases and J lost 1 base. CDR3 size: 16 residues. CDR1 is MDHEN and CDR2 is SYDVKM in the germline V gene. CDR3 loop: CASSPSTGASQETQYF. The CDR3 DNA sequence: TGTGCCAGCAGTCCCTCGACAGGGGCCTCCCAAGAGACCCAGTACTTC.

The table lists this clone with a count of one. Here the CDR3 reads CASSLRDYSYEQYF. The CDR3 region has the DNA TGTGCCAGCAGCCTCCGGGACTACTCCTACGAGCAGTACTTC. This chain links TRBV14 with TRBJ2-7; the match to TRBD2 covers 7 bases. J gave up 0 bases and V 4 bases, and 3 bases lay outside the gene matches. CDR1 and CDR2 (germline): SGHDN, FVKESK. The CDR3 has 14 residues.

The V and J genes are TRBV5-5 and TRBJ2-7; 7 nucleotides match TRBD1. The CDR3 loop spans 14 amino acids. With V trimmed by 8 bases and J by 3 bases, 11 bases remained unmatched. Germline loops: CDR1 SGHKS, CDR2 YYEKEE (reference sequence). Written as DNA, the CDR3 is TGTGCCAGTGGCCCCGGGACAGCTTTCTACGAGCAGTACTTC. Residues: CASGPGTAFYEQYF.

This rearrangement joins TRBV7-9 to TRBJ1-3, with 10 bases that match TRBD1. With V trimmed by 5 bases and J by 4 bases, 5 bases remained unmatched. CDR3 length: 15 amino acids. Germline V gene lookup returns CDR1 SEHNR and CDR2 FQNEAQ (reference sequence). The CDR3 DNA reads TGTGCCAGCAGCCCGGGACAGGGGAACGGAAACACCATATATTTT. It codes for CASSPGQGNGNTIYF.

This clone was detected once. The genes are TRBV28 and TRBJ1-6; no definite D call. With 8 bases removed from V and 9 bases from J, the gap between germline ends came to 17 bases. CDR1 and CDR2 (germline): MDHEN, SYDVKM. The CDR3 totals 14 residues. CDR3 DNA: TGTGCCAGCTCCGTCACCGGGGAACGTTCACCCCTCCACTTT. Its protein is CASSVTGERSPLHF.

This chain uses TRBV15 with TRBJ2-3; D perhaps matches TRBD2 (5 bases). The CDR3 spans 14 residues. Between the trimmed V and J ends, which lost 0 bases and 4 bases, there was a span of 8 bases. In germline, CDR1 is LNHNV, CDR2 YYDKDF (reference sequence). CDR3 protein: CATSRDVEADTQYF. As DNA, the CDR3 is TGTGCCACCAGCAGAGATGTGGAGGCAGATACGCAGTATTTT.

This clone was seen a handful of times. V gene TRBV2 combines with J gene TRBJ1-1; D may be TRBD1 (6 bases). Germline V gives CDR1 SNHLY, CDR2 FYNNEI. Trimming shortened V by 4 bases and J by 0 bases, and 12 bases separated the two germline ends. The CDR3 runs 15 residues. CDR3 DNA sequence: TGTGCCAGCAGTGGCAGGGGCAAAATGAACACTGAAGCTTTCTTT. Translating it yields CASSGRGKMNTEAFF.

In its sample, this clone was seen once. The chain combines TRBV28 with TRBJ2-2, with TRBD2 matching over 16 bases. V dropped 6 bases and J dropped 5; count of bases not matched to a gene: 15. Germline lookup yields CDR1 MDHEN and CDR2 SYDVKM. This CDR3 has 20 amino acids. The CDR3 DNA follows: TGTGCCAGCAGCCGACGGGGACTAGCGGGGGGGCCTGGGAGGACCGGGGAGCTGTTTTTT. This translates into CASSRRGLAGGPGRTGELFF. The whole variable domain, remainder taken from reference TRBV28 and TRBJ2-2, is DVKVTQSSRYLVKRTGEKVFLECVQDMDHENMFWYRQDPGLGLRLIYFSYDVKMKEKGDIPEGYSVSREKKERFSLILESASTNQTSMYLCASSRRGLAGGPGRTGELFFGEGSRLTVL.

The rearrangement uses TRBV5-1 and TRBJ2-2; 7 bases agree with TRBD2. The CDR3 has 14 residues. CDR1 SGHRS and CDR2 YFSETQ come from the germline V gene. Trimming at V came to 4 bases and at J to 1 base, leaving 1 base not matched to a gene. CDR3: CASSPGGNTGELFF. DNA for the CDR3: TGCGCCAGCAGCCCGGGGGGGAACACCGGGGAGCTGTTTTTT.

V and J are TRBV4-2 and TRBJ2-1; TRBD1 agrees at 11 bases. This CDR3 region has 16 residues. V shed 0 bases and J 10 bases; nucleotides not matched to a gene: 8. Germline V gene sequence: CDR1 LGHNA, CDR2 YNFKEQ. CDR3 amino acids: CASSQEQGQGAKEQFF. CDR3 DNA sequence: TGTGCCAGCAGCCAAGAGCAAGGACAGGGGGCAAAAGAGCAGTTCTTC.

The chain carries TRBV7-2 and TRBJ1-4; 10 bases line up with TRBD1. J gave up 7 bases and V 5 bases, and 4 bases lay outside the gene matches. Germline loops: CDR1 SGHTA, CDR2 FQGNSA. The length of the CDR3 is 14 residues. CDR3 nucleotide sequence: TGTGCCAGCAGCCCGGGACAGGGGAGTGAAAAACTGTTTTTT. Translated, it gives CASSPGQGSEKLFF.

The genes are TRBV7-9 and TRBJ1-2, with 8 bases that match TRBD1. Germline trimming cut 1 base from V and 4 bases from J; bases unmatched to any gene: 5. This CDR3 contains 15 residues. The germline V gene has CDR1 SEHNR and CDR2 FQNEAQ (reference sequence). CDR3 coding DNA: TGTGCCAGCAGCTTAGATCTTACAGGGGGCTATGGCTACACCTTC. Amino acids: CASSLDLTGGYGYTF.

The chain links TRBV11-3 to TRBJ1-6; 8 bases line up with TRBD1. The trim removed 5 bases at V and 8 bases at J, leaving 5 bases unmatched. The CDR3 is 14 amino acids. Germline V gene lookup returns CDR1 SGHNT and CDR2 YENEEA. The CDR3 nucleotides are TGTGCCAGCAGCATGGACAGGGCTGATTCACCCCTCCACTTT. As protein: CASSMDRADSPLHF.

CDR3 amino acids: CASSPTGPQETQYF. The CDR3 DNA is TGTGCCAGCAGTCCAACAGGACCTCAAGAGACCCAGTACTTC. The chain couples TRBV6-6 to TRBJ2-5; TRBD1 might be the D (5 bases). V shed 5 bases and J shed 2 bases, with 12 bases lying between them. Germline-derived CDR1 and CDR2 are MNHNY and SVGAGI (reference sequence). The CDR3 is 14 amino acids.

The chain is built from TRBV27 and TRBJ1-6; tentatively, D is TRBD1 (6 bases). The germline V gene encodes CDR1 MNHEY and CDR2 SMNVEV (reference sequence). CDR3 length equals 16 residues. Trimming took 3 bases from V and 8 from J, leaving 17 bases between them. The CDR3: CASSLLGVQGDSPLHF. In nucleotides, the CDR3 is TGTGCCAGCAGTTTGCTCGGGGTACAGGGAGATTCACCCCTCCACTTT.

The chain employs TRBV19 and TRBJ2-2; the match to TRBD1 covers 7 bases. V was clipped by 1 base and J by 7 bases; unmatched bases: 9. From germline, CDR1 is LNHDA and CDR2 SQIVND (reference sequence). CDR3 size: 16 residues. CDR3 sequence reads: CASSIGPGGSGGELFF. The DNA of the CDR3 is TGTGCCAGTAGTATAGGTCCAGGGGGTTCCGGCGGGGAGCTGTTTTTT.

Here the CDR3 reads CASSLGQGSYNEQFF. The CDR3 DNA sequence: TGTGCCAGCAGCTTGGGACAGGGGTCCTACAATGAGCAGTTCTTC. This rearrangement joins TRBV5-5 to TRBJ2-1; 8 bases are a match to TRBD1. The germline gives CDR1 SGHKS, CDR2 YYEKEE (reference sequence). The J segment lost 1 base and the V segment lost 0 bases, leaving 0 bases of the junction unmatched. The CDR3 runs 15 residues.

The genes are TRBV4-1 and TRBJ2-5; TRBD1 might be the D (5 bases). The end of the DNA fits TRBJ2-7 better, so the J call may be wrong. Per the germline V gene, CDR1 is MGHRA and CDR2 is YSYEKL. The CDR3 consists of 15 residues. In nucleotides, the CDR3 is TGCGCCAGCAGCCAACTGGACAAGGGAACCTACGAGCAGTACTTC. Residues: CASSQLDKGTYEQYF.

CDR3 residues: CASSIWGRGAGMNTEAFF. CDR3 DNA: TGTGCCAGCTCAATATGGGGTCGGGGGGCGGGGATGAACACTGAAGCTTTCTTT. The chain employs TRBV14 and TRBJ1-1; D possibly corresponds to TRBD1 (6 bases). CDR1 and CDR2 from the germline V gene are SGHDN and FVKESK. This CDR3 is 18 amino acids long. The germline V and J ends were trimmed by 8 bases and 0 bases, with 25 bases remaining between them.

V is TRBV6-5 and J is TRBJ2-3; D is possibly TRBD2 (6 bases). The CDR3 runs 14 residues. Between the trimmed V and J ends, which lost 4 bases and 4 bases, there was a span of 12 bases. CDR1 and CDR2 from the germline V gene are MNHEY and SVGAGI. The CDR3 sequence: CASSSLGLSDTQYF. The CDR3 coding sequence is TGTGCCAGCAGTTCCTTGGGACTTTCAGATACGCAGTATTTT.

This clone was counted a few times. V usage is TRBV5-5 and J usage is TRBJ1-5; no definite D call. The CDR3 is 15 amino acids. The V and J ends lost 0 bases and 0 bases respectively, with 7 bases between them. Germline CDR1 SGHKS, CDR2 YYEKEE (reference sequence). This chain's CDR3 is CASSLGLPSNQPQHF. The CDR3 coding sequence is TGTGCCAGCAGCTTGGGACTGCCTAGCAATCAGCCCCAGCATTTT.

The chain employs TRBV14 and TRBJ1-6, with D possibly being TRBD1 (5 bases). Germline V gene data show CDR1 as SGHDN and CDR2 as FVKESK. There are 14 residues in the CDR3. Between the trimmed V and J ends, which lost 5 bases and 9 bases, there was a span of 14 bases. This CDR3 reads CASSITGTGSPLHF. The CDR3 coding sequence is TGTGCCAGCAGCATAACAGGAACCGGTTCACCCCTCCACTTT.

This clone was detected only once. This sample also contains other DNA sequences that code for the same CDR3. V usage is TRBV30 and J usage is TRBJ2-5; a possible D gene is TRBD2 (5 bases). CDR3 size: 12 residues. V lost 2 bases, J lost 4 bases, and 8 bases lay in between. Germline values: CDR1 GTSNPN, CDR2 SVGIG (reference sequence). CDR3 nucleotides: TGTGCCTGGAGTCTTGGGAGAGAGACCCAGTACTTC. Translating gives CAWSLGRETQYF.

This clone was recorded once. The chain is built from TRBV7-9 and TRBJ1-6, with TRBD1 identical over 7 bases. The CDR3 has 16 residues. V was clipped by 5 bases and J by 6 bases; unmatched bases: 10. From germline, CDR1 is SEHNR and CDR2 FQNEAQ (reference sequence). CDR3 residues: CASSPDRELSNSPLHF. DNA of the CDR3: TGTGCCAGCAGCCCAGACAGGGAATTAAGTAATTCACCCCTCCACTTT.

The genes are TRBV7-2 and TRBJ2-1; D uncertain. Trimming took 3 bases from V and 7 from J, leaving 13 bases between them. The CDR3 is made up of 14 amino acids. Germline V gene data show CDR1 as SGHTA and CDR2 as FQGNSA. This chain's CDR3 is CASSFGWPQNEQFF. Here the CDR3 DNA reads TGTGCCAGCAGCTTTGGTTGGCCTCAGAATGAGCAGTTCTTC.

The chain links TRBV29-1 to TRBJ1-3; the D is unclear. The ends were cut back, 7 bases at V and 3 bases at J, with 13 bases in the middle. This CDR3 has 13 amino acids. Germline V CDR1 and CDR2: SQVTM, ANQGSEA. The DNA of the CDR3 is TGCAGCGCCCTGGCGGGAGATGGAAACACCATATATTTT. Its protein is CSALAGDGNTIYF.

The chain links TRBV19 to TRBJ2-5, with D possibly TRBD1 on 6 matching bases. Germline V gene lookup returns CDR1 LNHDA and CDR2 SQIVND (reference sequence). The CDR3 consists of 14 residues. The germline V and J ends were trimmed by 4 bases and 1 base, with 10 bases remaining between them. The CDR3 region is CASSKEDSQETQYF. As DNA, the CDR3 is TGTGCCAGTAGTAAGGAGGACAGCCAAGAGACCCAGTACTTC.

The chain combines TRBV5-8 with TRBJ2-2, with 8 bases fitting TRBD2. This CDR3 spans 15 amino acids. With V trimmed by 1 base and J by 5 bases, 4 bases remained unmatched. CDR1 SGHTS and CDR2 YDEGEE come from the germline V gene. The CDR3 loop is CASSLLGLGTGELFF. CDR3 in DNA: TGTGCCAGCAGCTTGTTGGGACTAGGAACCGGGGAGCTGTTTTTT.

The J gene is TRBJ1-1, the V gene TRBV2, with D perhaps TRBD1 (6 bases). The CDR3 covers 14 residues. Between the trimmed V and J ends, which lost 4 bases and 8 bases, there was a span of 17 bases. Germline CDR1 reads SNHLY; CDR2 reads FYNNEI. The CDR3 region has the DNA TGTGCCAGCAGTGGACAGGCGAGTTCCCCAGAAGCTTTCTTT. This sequence encodes CASSGQASSPEAFF.